This TCR beta chain was obtained from a study of T-cell memory formation after mild COVID-19. Points from the study as a whole: Cross-reactive memory appears to have joined, as suggested by some responding clones showing up in pre-infection memory.

This CDR3 comprises 15 residues. Germline V gene lookup returns CDR1 KGHSH and CDR2 LQKENI. V trimming: 2 bases; J trimming: 7 bases; junction bases outside the gene matches: 5. Details on this clonotype: Its antigen is unknown.

One entry per CDR3 protein results from TCRdb running MiXCR on the 5' RACE reads. This sample has 350,000 to 500,000 distinct CDR3 sequences, with less than 25% found just once. This chain links TRBV18 with TRBJ2-2; 9 bases map to TRBD2. This TCR derives from an adult woman who had mild COVID-19 (a few samples of this study predate the infection). Cell type and time point are not known. Source material: PBMCs or a T cell subset sorted from them (not recorded which). CDR3 DNA: TGTGCCAGCTCACCAGCCGCTAGCGGGGTCGGGGAGCTGTTTTTT. It is translated as CASSPAASGVGELFF.